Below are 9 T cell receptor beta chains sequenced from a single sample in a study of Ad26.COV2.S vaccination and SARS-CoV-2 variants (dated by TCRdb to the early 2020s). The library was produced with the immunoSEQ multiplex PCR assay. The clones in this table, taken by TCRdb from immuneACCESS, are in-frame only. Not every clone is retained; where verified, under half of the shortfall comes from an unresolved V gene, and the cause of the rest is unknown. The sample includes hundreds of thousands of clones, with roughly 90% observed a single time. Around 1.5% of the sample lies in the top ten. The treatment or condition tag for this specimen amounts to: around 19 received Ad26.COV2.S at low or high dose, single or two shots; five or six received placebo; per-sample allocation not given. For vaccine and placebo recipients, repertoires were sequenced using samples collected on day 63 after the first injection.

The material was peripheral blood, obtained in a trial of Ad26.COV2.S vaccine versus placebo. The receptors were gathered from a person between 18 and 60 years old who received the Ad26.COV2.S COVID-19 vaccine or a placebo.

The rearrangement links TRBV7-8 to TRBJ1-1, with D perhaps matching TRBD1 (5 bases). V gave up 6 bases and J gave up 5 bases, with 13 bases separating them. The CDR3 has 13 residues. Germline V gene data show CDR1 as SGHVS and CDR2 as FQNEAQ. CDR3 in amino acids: CASRWGRGTEAFF. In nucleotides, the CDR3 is TGTGCCAGCAGATGGGGGAGGGGAACTGAAGCTTTCTTT.

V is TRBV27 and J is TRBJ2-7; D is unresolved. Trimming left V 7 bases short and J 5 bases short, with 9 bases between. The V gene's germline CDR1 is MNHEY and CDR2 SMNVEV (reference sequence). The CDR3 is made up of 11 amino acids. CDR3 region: CASKLAHEQYF. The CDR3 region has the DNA TGTGCCAGCAAGCTGGCCCACGAGCAGTACTTC.

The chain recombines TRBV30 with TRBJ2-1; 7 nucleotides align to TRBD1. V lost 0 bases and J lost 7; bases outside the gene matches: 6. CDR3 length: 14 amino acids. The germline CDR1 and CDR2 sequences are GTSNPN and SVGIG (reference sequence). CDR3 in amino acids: CAWSVETGRNEQFF. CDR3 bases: TGTGCCTGGAGTGTAGAGACAGGGCGGAATGAGCAGTTCTTC.

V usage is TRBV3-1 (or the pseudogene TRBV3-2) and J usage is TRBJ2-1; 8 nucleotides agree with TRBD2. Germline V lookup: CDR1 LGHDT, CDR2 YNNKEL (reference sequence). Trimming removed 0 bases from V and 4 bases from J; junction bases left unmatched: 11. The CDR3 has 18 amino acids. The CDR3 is CASSQEGSGRGLYNEQFF. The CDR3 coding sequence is TGTGCCAGCAGCCAAGAAGGGAGCGGGAGAGGGTTGTACAATGAGCAGTTCTTC.

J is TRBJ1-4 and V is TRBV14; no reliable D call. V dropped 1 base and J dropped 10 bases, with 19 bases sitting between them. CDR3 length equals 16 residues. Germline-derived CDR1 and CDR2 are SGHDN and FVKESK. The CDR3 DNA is TGTGCCAGCAGCCAAGGGCCCGGACTAGCCCCTGTAAAACTGTTTTTT. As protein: CASSQGPGLAPVKLFF.

The CDR3 DNA follows: TGTGCCAGCAGCCAAGATGCAGGGCCCAATCAGCCCCAGCATTTT. Its translation is CASSQDAGPNQPQHF. The V and J genes are TRBV3-1 (or the pseudogene TRBV3-2) and TRBJ1-5, with D tentatively TRBD1 (5 bases). The germline V and J ends were trimmed by 0 bases and 3 bases, with 9 bases remaining between them. Germline V gene sequence: CDR1 LGHDT, CDR2 YNNKEL (reference sequence). The CDR3 is made up of 15 amino acids.

As DNA, the CDR3 is TGTGCCAGCAGCGACCGGGCCCTCTCTGGAAACACCATATATTTT. Amino acids: CASSDRALSGNTIYF. The chain has TRBV3-1 (or the pseudogene TRBV3-2) and TRBJ1-3, with D unresolved. Germline assignment: CDR1 LGHDT and CDR2 YNNKEL (reference sequence). This CDR3 contains 15 residues. Trimming stripped 5 bases from V and 0 bases from J, with 11 bases between.

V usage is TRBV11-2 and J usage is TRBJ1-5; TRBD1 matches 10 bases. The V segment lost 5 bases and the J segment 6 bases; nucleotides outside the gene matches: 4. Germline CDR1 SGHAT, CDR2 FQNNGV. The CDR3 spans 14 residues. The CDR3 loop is CASSGQGGVQPQHF. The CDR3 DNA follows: TGTGCCAGCAGCGGACAGGGGGGCGTTCAGCCCCAGCATTTT.

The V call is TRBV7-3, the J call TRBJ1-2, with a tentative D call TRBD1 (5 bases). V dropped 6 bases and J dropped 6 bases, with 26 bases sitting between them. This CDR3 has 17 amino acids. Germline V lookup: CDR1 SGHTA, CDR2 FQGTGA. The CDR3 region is CASRLILSTRGFNGYTF. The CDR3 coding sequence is TGTGCCAGCAGACTCATTCTCTCAACCCGGGGGTTCAATGGCTACACCTTC.